The entry below describes one TCR beta chain. Its antigen is still unknown. The authors sequenced TCR beta from blood CD8+ and CD4+ T cells. The Susac syndrome patients fit the recently defined diagnostic criteria for definite or probable disease. An input of about 0.5 to 1 ug of RNA was subjected to reverse transcription using random hexamers. One entry per CDR3 protein results from TCRdb running MiXCR on the immunoSEQ multiplex PCR reads. The sample has about 180,000 distinct CDR3 sequences, roughly 94% seen once. After removal of 6 bases from V and 6 bases from J, the junction contained 8 bases not matched to a gene. The CDR3 runs 15 residues. The data were obtained in a study of CD8 T cells in Susac syndrome. Study-wide context: Within the sequenced Susac syndrome patient group, over 5 exhibited active disease and roughly 8 were in remission. Findings and limits, study-wide: The authors found no clonal expansion in Susac syndrome CD4+ T cell repertoires.

The receptor comes from a human donor with Susac syndrome. The sequencing sample was made of CD4+ T cells from PBMCs. The rearrangement uses TRBV12-3 or TRBV12-4 and TRBJ1-5, with TRBD1 identical over 10 bases. CDR3 sequence (DNA): TGTGCCAGCAGCCGAAGACAGGGGGCGAGTCAGCCCCAGCATTTT. Translation gives CASSRRQGASQPQHF.